This is a list of T cell receptor beta chains from one sample in a study of CD8+CD57+ T cells in acquired aplastic anemia. MiXCR, run by TCRdb on the reads, gives a single entry per CDR3 protein. The sample yields 160,000 or so distinct CDR3 sequences, roughly 50% seen once. The specimen was sorted CD4+, CD8+, or CD8+CD57+ T cells (not recorded which) from PBMCs. The source of these receptors is a human donor with aplastic anemia. The CDR3 runs from the conserved cysteine through the conserved F or W. The order of the fields is D gene, clone size, J gene, V gene, CDR3 protein. A D gene is named only where the DNA matches it firmly. The size entry is marked missing in some rows and otherwise reads once, few, many or a size class.

. many TRBJ2-3 TRBV9 CASSEGGLFNTQYF
TRBD1 . TRBJ2-5 TRBV29-1 CSVRQGIGETQYF
. . TRBJ2-7 TRBV2 CASSLGAQPYEQYF
. few TRBJ2-7 TRBV19 CASSIGGTVEQYF
. many TRBJ1-5 TRBV15 CATSRDLGEAQPQHF
TRBD1 many TRBJ2-2 TRBV12-3/TRBV12-4 CASSDPSTGMLTGELFF
TRBD1 . TRBJ1-2 TRBV27 CASSLSVGQGAHYGYTF
. few TRBJ2-6 TRBV29-1 CSVEFSVIPSGANVLTF
. . TRBJ2-7 TRBV9 CASRPRVYEQYF
. . TRBJ1-3 TRBV6-1 CASSINGQPGNTTYF
TRBD2 . TRBJ2-7 TRBV10-3 CATRGGGISYEQYF
. once TRBJ2-1 TRBV7-2 CASSLASGAYNEQFF
. many TRBJ1-1 TRBV18 CASSTTTEAFF
. many TRBJ1-1 TRBV19 CASSGRRDTMNTEAFF
. . TRBJ1-4 TRBV10-3 CAISEPGSWGEKLFF
. many TRBJ1-6 TRBV5-6 CASSLQAYYNSPLHF
. many TRBJ1-5 TRBV19 CAGGTGSNQPQHF
TRBD1 many TRBJ1-2 TRBV6-5 CASSSDREGYTF
TRBD1 many TRBJ1-1 TRBV2 CASIFGTGAGNTEAFF
. many TRBJ2-7 TRBV20-1 CSAPGTSSYEQYF
. few TRBJ1-5 TRBV19 CASNIGQNNQPQHF
TRBD1 once TRBJ1-2 TRBV7-9 CASSSGQGANYGYTF
. . TRBJ2-7 TRBV10-3 CAIGSLLYEQYF
. . TRBJ2-2 TRBV25-1 CASSGDSAPTGELFF
TRBD1 . TRBJ1-2 TRBV19 CATTGQTNYGYTF
. . TRBJ1-2 TRBV19 CASRTGRDHGYTF
TRBD1 . TRBJ2-3 TRBV25-1 CASSEWDSSTDTQYF
. many TRBJ2-7 TRBV30 CAWSVAGITYEQYF
. . TRBJ2-5 TRBV2 CASIYVEETQYF
TRBD1 many TRBJ1-2 TRBV4-3 CASSQEGRGLNYGYTF
. many TRBJ1-5 TRBV5-6 CASSLGSGTGPQHF
TRBD1 many TRBJ2-7 TRBV20-1 CSARDRRSSYEQYF
. many TRBJ2-7 TRBV7-2 CASSFWRDYEQYF
. many TRBJ2-1 TRBV14 CASSQVMGDEQFF
TRBD1 many TRBJ2-7 TRBV12-3/TRBV12-4 CASSGTGTEQYF
. . . TRBV19 CASSPGAVRAASSYEQYF
. few TRBJ1-6 TRBV10-1 CASNNGYNSPLHF
. . TRBJ1-5 TRBV2 CAGSTSNQPQRF
TRBD2 . TRBJ2-7 TRBV7-9 CASSGLAGGLYEQYF
. . TRBJ2-7 TRBV2 CASSRSGTVTEQYF